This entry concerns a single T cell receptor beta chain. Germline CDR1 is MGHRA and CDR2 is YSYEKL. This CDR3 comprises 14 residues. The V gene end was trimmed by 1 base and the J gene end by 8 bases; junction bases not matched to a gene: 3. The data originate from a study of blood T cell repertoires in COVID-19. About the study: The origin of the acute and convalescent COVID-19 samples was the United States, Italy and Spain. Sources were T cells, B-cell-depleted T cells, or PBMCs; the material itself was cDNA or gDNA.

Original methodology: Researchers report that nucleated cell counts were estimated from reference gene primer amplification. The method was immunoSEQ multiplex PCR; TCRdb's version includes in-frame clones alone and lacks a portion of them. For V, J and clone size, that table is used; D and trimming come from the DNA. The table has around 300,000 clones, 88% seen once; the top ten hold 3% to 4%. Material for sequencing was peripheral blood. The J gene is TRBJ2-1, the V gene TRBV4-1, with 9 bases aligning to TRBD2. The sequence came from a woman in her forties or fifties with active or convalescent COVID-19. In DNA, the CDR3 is TGCGCCAGCAGCCAAGTGCGGGGGGGGTATGAGCAGTTCTTC. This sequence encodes CASSQVRGGYEQFF.